This TCR beta chain stems from a study of monozygotic twins with inflammatory bowel disease (dated 2019 in TCRdb). For the study in its entirety: The complete study included 28 monozygotic twin pairs: 19 IBD-discordant Danish pairs and nine German pairs, of which four were IBD-concordant and five were IBD-discordant. Each individual had, on average, about 151 000 unique TCRalpha sequences and 181 000 unique TCRbeta sequences available for analysis. Within discordant pairs, disease-associated traits were sought mainly by comparing IBD patients with their genetically identical healthy co-twins.

The library came from 5' RACE. The input for every TCR library was 3,500 to 4,000 ng of total RNA. For each sample, cDNA was synthesized in eight separate reactions using SMARTScribe reverse transcriptase. During cDNA synthesis, template switching introduced unique molecular identifiers that contained a 6-nucleotide sample barcode. Amplification of TCRalpha and TCRbeta cDNA involved two nested PCRs of approximately 16 and 10 cycles, and each PCR was followed by bead purification. Before amplification, the cDNA was treated with uracil DNA-glycosylase and purified using the QIAquick PCR purification kit. The second PCR was the step at which Illumina TruSeq-compatible adapters and sample-specific barcodes were added. TapeStation and Qubit were used to check library quality and concentration, and 4 to 6 ng of each library went into the pool. Pooled libraries were sequenced on an Illumina HiSeq2500 single-index Rapid Run with 2 x 100 bp reads and custom sequencing primers. Turning to the authors' computational methods: MiGEC version 1.2.6 was used for UMI-based consensus assembly, which corrected PCR and sequencing errors. V(D)J alignment, clonotype assembly and CDR3 extraction were performed with MiXCR version 2.1.1. To normalise gene usage, clonotype sharing and MAIT/NKT TCR abundance, the analysis used the top 1000, 10 000 and 20 000 clonotypes per sample. After downsampling to 27 000 UMIs, diversity was calculated as the inverse Simpson index using the vegan R package. Statistical testing used paired Mann-Whitney U tests on the discordant twin pairs and applied Benjamini-Hochberg correction for multiple testing. TCRdb reprocessed the public reads and reports one entry per CDR3 protein sequence, without DNA. The V and J calls were determined by TCRdb, not by the authors. The table for this sample records about 170,000 distinct CDR3 sequences. 2.8% of the sample belongs to the ten largest clones.

The germline V gene gives CDR1 as SGHTA and CDR2 as FQGNSA. The CDR3 covers 13 residues, taking in both the cysteine and the phenylalanine. The DNA is not on file. From each donor, an approximately 2.5 ml peripheral blood sample was drawn into PAXgene tubes and stored at -80 degrees C. Without T cell sorting, total RNA was isolated from whole blood using the PAXgene blood miRNA kit on an automated QIAcube. Deep TCRalpha and TCRbeta repertoire profiling with unique molecular barcoding was performed on peripheral blood of monozygotic twin pairs concordant or discordant for inflammatory bowel disease. For every twin pair, smoking habits were documented, and each individual was categorised as a current, former or never smoker. Remarks on this clonotype: No antigen is known for it.

Beyond this particular receptor, the publication reports: Because patients were on differing immunosuppressive treatments, the repertoires may have picked up extra background noise and inter-individual variability. Distinction between different T cell subtypes could not be achieved in the analysis. Compared with healthy twins, IBD patients had fewer clonotypes in common with other individuals, a difference most pronounced in patients showing signs of disease activity. IBD patients had lower TCRbeta repertoire diversity, measured by the inverse Simpson index, than their healthy co-twins. The results gave no support for a single strong signal or clonotype linked to IBD. Concordant and discordant twins showed no difference in repertoire similarity, possibly because of limited statistical power.

Sequenced input: blood. This sequence was found in a human donor with ulcerative colitis or Crohn's disease, or a healthy co-twin of an affected twin (not recorded which). The rearrangement joined TRBV7-2 to TRBJ2-1; TCRdb reports TRBD1, a call that lacks DNA to check it against. The CDR3 here reads CASSLDRESEQFF.